A single sample is the source of the 9 T cell receptor beta chains below, sequenced in a study of blood T cell repertoires in COVID-19 (dated by TCRdb to the early 2020s). The library was generated by the immunoSEQ multiplex PCR assay. Here the immuneACCESS table is served through TCRdb, limited to in-frame sequences with V and J called. Missing clones are a known gap in these copies; in checked studies unresolved V genes cover under half, and the rest lacks a known reason. In all, the sample holds approximately 270,000 clones, and roughly 84% of those were seen once. The ten largest account for 15% to 18% of the sample. The source material was peripheral blood. These receptors all stem from a person between 65 and 79 years old with COVID-19, enrolled during active disease.

The genes are TRBV7-3 and TRBJ2-5; tentatively, D is TRBD2 (6 bases). Germline CDR1 and CDR2: SGHTA and FQGTGA. This CDR3 contains 15 residues. Trimming left V 1 base short and J 4 bases short, with 13 bases between. CDR3 in amino acids: CASSLNSGSGETQYF. The DNA for the CDR3 is TGTGCCAGCAGCTTAAATTCCGGGAGTGGAGAGACCCAGTACTTC.

To note about this clone: Additional DNA sequences in this sample encode the identical CDR3. The chain joins TRBV7-9 to TRBJ1-4; D possibly corresponds to TRBD1 (5 bases). This CDR3 has 14 amino acids. CDR1 is SEHNR and CDR2 is FQNEAQ in the germline V gene (reference sequence). V was cut by 1 base and J by 5 bases, with 8 bases left in between. The CDR3 spells CASSLVGGNEKLFF. For the CDR3, the DNA is TGTGCCAGCAGCTTAGTTGGGGGGAATGAAAAACTGTTTTTT.

The chain is built from TRBV7-3 and TRBJ2-1; maybe TRBD2 (6 bases). Germline assignment: CDR1 SGHTA and CDR2 FQGTGA. CDR3 size: 19 residues. The germline V and J ends were trimmed by 3 bases and 0 bases, with 21 bases remaining between them. CDR3 sequence reads: CASSFLKSSGRSSYNEQFF. CDR3 in DNA: TGTGCCAGCAGCTTCTTAAAATCAAGCGGGCGGAGCTCCTACAATGAGCAGTTCTTC.

CDR3 sequence: CATTQLRGNTEAFF. The DNA of the CDR3 is TGTGCCACCACCCAGCTCAGGGGGAACACTGAAGCTTTCTTT. This chain links TRBV15 with TRBJ1-1; maybe TRBD1 (6 bases). Trimming took off 7 bases at V and 1 base at J, with 13 bases between the two ends. Germline assignment: CDR1 LNHNV and CDR2 YYDKDF (reference sequence). The CDR3 consists of 14 residues.

The rearrangement links TRBV7-2 to TRBJ2-5, with D perhaps TRBD1 (6 bases). V was trimmed by 6 bases and J by 2 bases, leaving 16 bases between them. The CDR3 has 15 amino acids. Germline V gives CDR1 SGHTA, CDR2 FQGNSA. The DNA of the CDR3 is TGTGCCAGCAGGGTATGGGGGCAGTATCAAGAGACCCAGTACTTC. This gives the protein CASRVWGQYQETQYF.

This clone was detected a few times. The chain is built from TRBV7-2 and TRBJ2-7, with 12 bases fitting TRBD2. Germline trimming cut 6 bases from V and 2 bases from J; bases unmatched to any gene: 5. The length of the CDR3 is 15 residues. CDR1 is SGHTA and CDR2 is FQGNSA in the germline V gene. The CDR3 DNA follows: TGTGCCAGCAGACTTACTAGCGGGGGGCCCTACGAGCAGTACTTC. Encoded protein: CASRLTSGGPYEQYF.

V gene TRBV27 combines with J gene TRBJ1-5; 9 bases align to TRBD1. The CDR3 spans 20 residues. Germline CDR1 MNHEY, CDR2 SMNVEV (reference sequence). Trimming cost V 5 bases and J 1 base; bases outside gene matches: 18. CDR3 DNA sequence: TGTGCCAGCAGTCCCACTTACTCGACCCGGACAGGGGTGAGCAATCAGCCCCAGCATTTT. Amino acid sequence: CASSPTYSTRTGVSNQPQHF.

This sequence joins TRBV5-1 and TRBJ2-7; 8 nucleotides align to TRBD1. Germline CDR1 and CDR2: SGHRS and YFSETQ. With 0 bases clipped from V and 2 bases from J, the junction kept 4 bases outside the gene matches. This CDR3 is built from 15 residues. This chain's CDR3 is CASSLGGTGTYEQYF. The CDR3 DNA sequence: TGCGCCAGCAGCTTGGGGGGGACAGGAACCTACGAGCAGTACTTC.

The V and J genes are TRBV19 and TRBJ1-5; 9 positions agree with TRBD1. Losses at the gene ends were 7 bases for V and 2 bases for J; bases not matched to a gene: 6. Germline values: CDR1 LNHDA, CDR2 SQIVND (reference sequence). The CDR3 sequence is 15 residues long. The CDR3: CASKTGGSGNQPQHF. Here the CDR3 DNA reads TGTGCCAGTAAGACAGGGGGGAGTGGCAATCAGCCCCAGCATTTT. Together with reference TRBV19 and TRBJ1-5, the CDR3 gives the full variable domain: DGGITQSPKYLFRKEGQNVTLSCEQNLNHDAMYWYRQDPGQGLRLIYYSQIVNDFQKGDIAEGYSVSREKKESFPLTVTSAQKNPTAFYLCASKTGGSGNQPQHFGDGTRLSIL.